This T cell receptor (beta chain) was recorded in a study of glioma-infiltrating T cells after dendritic cell vaccination. Regarding the study as a whole: Estimated pretreatment TIL content predicted outcome after dendritic cell vaccination. Higher TCR clonality did not directly relate to longer survival.

Germline V lookup: CDR1 LNHDA, CDR2 SQIVND (reference sequence). The CDR3 spans 15 residues. V dropped 3 bases and J dropped 6; count of bases not matched to a gene: 8. This clone was picked up a small number of times. What it binds is unknown. The primer mix had 60 V beta and 13 J beta primers. Assay used: immunoSEQ multiplex PCR; TCRdb lists only in-frame clones, some missing. The table has over 70,000 clones, more than 65% seen once. Isocitrate dehydrogenase mutation was absent in all glioblastoma patients. The sequence was collected from a human donor with glioblastoma. V is TRBV19 and J is TRBJ2-1; 7 nucleotides match TRBD2. This sample comprised blood, obtained before dendritic cell vaccination. CDR3 protein: CASSIWGGSANEQFF. CDR3 nucleotides: TGTGCCAGTAGTATCTGGGGAGGGTCGGCCAATGAGCAGTTCTTC.